This T cell receptor beta chain was recorded in a study of blood T cell repertoires in COVID-19. Study-level background: Spain, Italy and the United States supplied samples that represented acute and convalescent COVID-19. PBMCs, B-cell-depleted T cells, or T cells were the source of the cDNA or gDNA that made up the material.

V lost 3 bases, J lost 3 bases, and 15 bases lay in between. Germline values: CDR1 SGHRS, CDR2 YFSETQ. The CDR3 length is 15 residues. Original handling: Amplification of reference gene primers was used by the study to estimate nucleated cell counts. Generated by immunoSEQ multiplex PCR, the TCRdb table keeps only in-frame clones and is missing some. The V and J calls and clone size were taken over from that table, and D and trimming were inferred from the DNA. The data show about 240,000 clones, just under 85% seen once. Sequenced input: peripheral blood. This TCR was sampled from a woman over 75 with acute or convalescent COVID-19. The J gene is TRBJ1-1, the V gene TRBV5-1, with D possibly matching TRBD1 (5 bases). The CDR3 DNA reads as TGCGCCAGCAGCTATCTCCAGGGCTCGTACACTGAAGCTTTCTTT. Amino acids: CASSYLQGSYTEAFF.